The 7 T cell receptor beta chains listed next were all sequenced from one sample in a study of identical twins. TCRdb re-called the 5' RACE reads with MiXCR, one entry per CDR3 protein. Of 250,000 to 300,000 distinct CDR3 sequences listed, around 9.7% were seen once; the top ten hold approximately 7%. This same sample was also part of a study on yellow fever vaccine responses in identical twins.

The material sequenced was CD8+ T cells sorted from blood. All receptors come from a young woman in good health.

This clonotype was recorded many times. This chain uses TRBV7-9 with TRBJ2-7; D uncertain. With 3 bases removed from V and 3 bases from J, the gap between germline ends came to 6 bases. CDR3 length: 12 residues. Germline CDR1 SEHNR, CDR2 FQNEAQ (reference sequence). CDR3 DNA: TGTGCCAGCAGCTTCCAGAGCTACGAGCAGTACTTC. Residues: CASSFQSYEQYF.

J is TRBJ2-3 and V is TRBV7-9; TRBD2 might be the D (6 bases). Trimming took 6 bases from V and 0 from J, leaving 13 bases between them. The CDR3 contains 15 residues. Germline V CDR1 and CDR2: SEHNR, FQNEAQ (reference sequence). The CDR3 bases are TGTGCCAGCAGGGAAGGGCGGGGAAGCACAGATACGCAGTATTTT. Residues: CASREGRGSTDTQYF.

The chain recombines TRBV6-1 with TRBJ2-7; no clear D. V lost 3 bases, J lost 0 bases, and 6 bases lay in between. Germline V CDR1 and CDR2: MNHNS, SASEGT. The CDR3 consists of 13 residues. This CDR3 is CASSEIISYEQYF. As DNA, the CDR3 is TGTGCCAGCAGTGAGATCATCTCCTACGAGCAGTACTTC.

The rearrangement joins TRBV20-1 to TRBJ2-1, with TRBD2 identical over 7 bases. The CDR3 totals 15 residues. Germline trimming cut 0 bases from V and 2 bases from J; bases unmatched to any gene: 4. Germline V gene lookup returns CDR1 DFQATT and CDR2 SNEGSKA (reference sequence). The CDR3 loop reads CSARDRDYPYNEQFF. CDR3 nucleotides: TGCAGTGCTAGAGATAGGGACTACCCCTACAATGAGCAGTTCTTC.

This clonotype came up a few times. This sequence joins TRBV7-2 and TRBJ2-7; 7 bases agree with TRBD1. The CDR3 length is 14 residues. Germline V gene sequence: CDR1 SGHTA, CDR2 FQGNSA. The trim removed 5 bases at V and 2 bases at J, leaving 6 bases unmatched. CDR3 in amino acids: CASSPDRTAYEQYF. The CDR3 region has the DNA TGTGCCAGCAGCCCGGACAGGACAGCCTACGAGCAGTACTTC.

This clonotype has a count of ten or more. V is TRBV20-1 and J is TRBJ1-6; D remains ambiguous. In germline, CDR1 is DFQATT, CDR2 SNEGSKA (reference sequence). V lost 3 bases, J lost 5 bases, and 11 bases lay in between. CDR3 length: 14 amino acids. In nucleotides, the CDR3 is TGCAGTGCTAGTACGACGGTCGATAATTCACCCCTCCACTTT. Protein product: CSASTTVDNSPLHF.

A few counts support this clonotype. This chain uses TRBV7-8 with TRBJ1-1; D is possibly TRBD1 (5 bases). V shed 5 bases and J shed 4 bases, with 14 bases lying between them. The CDR3 spans 14 residues. Germline CDR1 SGHVS, CDR2 FQNEAQ. CDR3 sequence reads: CASSPGPGGTEAFF. In DNA form, the CDR3 reads TGTGCCAGCAGCCCCGGGCCCGGGGGCACTGAAGCTTTCTTT.